The T cell receptor (beta chain) described here comes from a study of patients and donors after allogeneic stem cell transplantation. The germline V gene encodes CDR1 SGHDN and CDR2 FVKESK. The length of the CDR3 is 15 residues. V lost 7 bases to trimming and J lost 4 bases, with 20 bases between them. This clonotype has more than one count but fewer than ten. TCRdb reprocessed the RT-PCR reads via MiXCR and lists one record per CDR3 protein. This table holds about 960,000 distinct CDR3 sequences, approximately 18% found once. Sequencing input: blood, either unsorted or a sorted T cell fraction (not recorded which). The receptor was isolated from a human donor who was either an allogeneic HSCT recipient or a stem cell or donor lymphocyte infusion donor (not recorded which). It is not recorded whose cells these are; they may come from a transplant donor. This sequence joins TRBV14 and TRBJ2-7, with a possible D match to TRBD1 (7 bases). The CDR3 is CASTTPVAGGYEQYF. CDR3 in DNA: TGTGCCAGCACGACCCCCGTAGCAGGGGGGTACGAGCAGTACTTC.